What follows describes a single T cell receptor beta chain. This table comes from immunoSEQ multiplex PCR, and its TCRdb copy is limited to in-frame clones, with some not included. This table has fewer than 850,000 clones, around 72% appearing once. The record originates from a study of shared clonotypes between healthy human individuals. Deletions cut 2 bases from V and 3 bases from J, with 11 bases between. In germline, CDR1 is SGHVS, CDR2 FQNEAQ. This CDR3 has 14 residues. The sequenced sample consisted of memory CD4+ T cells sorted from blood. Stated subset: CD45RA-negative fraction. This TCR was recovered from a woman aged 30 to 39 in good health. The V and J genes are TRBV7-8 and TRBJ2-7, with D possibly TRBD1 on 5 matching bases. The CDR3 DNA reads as TGTGCCAGCAGCTTATGGGCAGGGCGCTACGAGCAGTACTTC. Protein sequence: CASSLWAGRYEQYF.